This passage covers 15 T cell receptor beta chains from one sample sequenced in a study of shared clonotypes between healthy human individuals. Here immunoSEQ multiplex PCR was the method, and the copy in TCRdb shows in-frame clones only, minus some. The sample shows approximately 530,000 clones, roughly 95% of them seen only once. The sequenced sample consisted of naive CD4+ T cells sorted from blood. Subset of the sample: CD45RA+ positively selected. The receptors originated from a woman under 40 in good health.

The chain links TRBV5-1 to TRBJ2-2; TRBD2 aligns across 7 bases. The length of the CDR3 is 16 residues. Losses at the gene ends were 0 bases for V and 0 bases for J; bases not matched to a gene: 2. Germline V gives CDR1 SGHRS, CDR2 YFSETQ. The CDR3 DNA sequence: TGCGCCAGCAGCTTGGACGGGGGGACGAACACCGGGGAGCTGTTTTTT. Translated: CASSLDGGTNTGELFF.

This rearrangement joins TRBV19 to TRBJ2-2, with D possibly being TRBD1 (5 bases). There are 14 residues in the CDR3. Trimming pared 1 base from V and 7 bases from J, leaving 10 bases between. Looked up from germline, CDR1 is LNHDA and CDR2 is SQIVND (reference sequence). DNA of the CDR3: TGTGCCAGTAGTATAGGTGGGGCTGGCGGGGAGCTGTTTTTT. This codes for CASSIGGAGGELFF.

The chain joins TRBV19 to TRBJ1-2, with TRBD1 identical over 8 bases. The ends lost 4 bases at V and 6 bases at J; junction bases unmatched: 10. Per the germline V gene, CDR1 is LNHDA and CDR2 is SQIVND (reference sequence). The CDR3 extends over 15 amino acids. CDR3 in DNA: TGTGCCAGTAGTAGTGGGACGGACAGGGTTGATGGCTACACCTTC. This sequence encodes CASSSGTDRVDGYTF.

The genes are TRBV5-4 and TRBJ2-5; 7 bases match TRBD1. Germline V lookup: CDR1 SGHNT, CDR2 YYREEE (reference sequence). The V and J ends lost 7 bases and 2 bases, in that order; junction bases with no gene match: 11. The CDR3 sequence is 15 residues long. CDR3 residues: CASRPGGRWQETQYF. The DNA for the CDR3 is TGTGCCAGCCGTCCAGGGGGAAGGTGGCAAGAGACCCAGTACTTC. The complete variable domain, with remaining parts taken from reference TRBV5-4 and TRBJ2-5, reads ETGVTQSPTHLIKTRGQQVTLRCSSQSGHNTVSWYQQALGQGPQFIFQYYREEENGRGNFPPRFSGLQFPNYSSELNVNALELDDSALYLCASRPGGRWQETQYFGPGTRLLVL.

This chain links TRBV28 with TRBJ2-5; 9 positions match TRBD1. Near its end, the DNA agrees better with TRBJ2-7, so the J call may be wrong. CDR3 length: 15 amino acids. Germline CDR1 is MDHEN and CDR2 is SYDVKM. CDR3 DNA sequence: TGTGCCAGCAGCTTCCGGGACAGGGACTCCTACGAGCAGTACTTC. Protein product: CASSFRDRDSYEQYF.

The V and J genes are TRBV5-1 and TRBJ2-3, with 8 bases fitting TRBD2. This CDR3 is 14 amino acids long. CDR1 and CDR2 (germline): SGHRS, YFSETQ. V shed 0 bases, J shed 4 bases, and the junction held 1 base outside the gene matches. The CDR3 loop reads CASSLGAGADTQYF. CDR3 bases: TGCGCCAGCAGCTTGGGAGCGGGGGCAGATACGCAGTATTTT.

The gene calls are TRBV19 and TRBJ1-2, with D maybe TRBD1 (6 bases). V was trimmed by 7 bases and J by 5 bases, leaving 14 bases between them. Per the germline V gene, CDR1 is LNHDA and CDR2 is SQIVND (reference sequence). The CDR3 extends over 13 amino acids. This CDR3 reads CASTADSLYGYTF. CDR3 in DNA: TGTGCCAGTACCGCGGACAGCCTGTATGGCTACACCTTC. Based on the CDR3 plus reference TRBV19 and TRBJ1-2, the full variable domain is DGGITQSPKYLFRKEGQNVTLSCEQNLNHDAMYWYRQDPGQGLRLIYYSQIVNDFQKGDIAEGYSVSREKKESFPLTVTSAQKNPTAFYLCASTADSLYGYTFGSGTRLTVV.

This rearrangement joins TRBV19 to TRBJ1-1; D not resolved. Trimming shortened V by 4 bases and J by 1 base, and 10 bases separated the two germline ends. The CDR3 is made up of 14 amino acids. Germline CDR1 is LNHDA and CDR2 is SQIVND (reference sequence). The CDR3 nucleotides read TGTGCCAGTAGTAACAGCAGGACGAACACTGAAGCTTTCTTT. It translates to CASSNSRTNTEAFF.

Concerning this clone: The same CDR3 is also encoded by other DNA sequences in this sample. The chain employs TRBV27 and TRBJ2-3; perhaps TRBD1 as D (5 bases). The CDR3 is 12 amino acids. V was clipped by 2 bases and J by 5 bases, with 5 bases between them. Germline V gene lookup returns CDR1 MNHEY and CDR2 SMNVEV (reference sequence). CDR3 in DNA: TGTGCCAGCAGTTTAAGGGGAGATACGCAGTATTTT. Protein sequence: CASSLRGDTQYF.

The V call is TRBV5-5, the J call TRBJ1-2; D call uncertain. V was pared by 1 base and J by 3 bases, with 10 bases between. The length of the CDR3 is 14 residues. Germline CDR1 reads SGHKS; CDR2 reads YYEKEE (reference sequence). Here the CDR3 reads CASSLLLGDYGYTF. CDR3 nucleotides: TGTGCCAGCAGCTTGCTGTTGGGAGACTATGGCTACACCTTC. The variable domain in full, completed from reference TRBV5-5 and TRBJ1-2, reads DAGVTQSPTHLIKTRGQQVTLRCSPISGHKSVSWYQQVLGQGPQFIFQYYEKEERGRGNFPDRFSARQFPNYSSELNVNALLLGDSALYLCASSLLLGDYGYTFGSGTRLTVV.

The chain employs TRBV7-2 and TRBJ2-7, with TRBD2 identical over 10 bases. The CDR3 consists of 15 residues. V was pared by 2 bases and J by 7 bases, with 8 bases of the junction left unmatched. Germline V gene data show CDR1 as SGHTA and CDR2 as FQGNSA. CDR3 residues: CASSLYGAGGREQYF. In DNA, the CDR3 is TGTGCCAGCAGCTTATATGGAGCGGGAGGGCGGGAGCAGTACTTC.

The gene calls are TRBV29-1 and TRBJ2-5; D possibly matches TRBD1 or TRBD2 (5 bases each). The J call could be wrong; TRBJ2-7 is a better fit for the DNA end. The CDR3 extends over 13 amino acids. CDR1 and CDR2 (germline): SQVTM, ANQGSEA. CDR3 nucleotides: TGCAGCGTTTCGGGACGGATGTTCTACGAGCAGTACTTC. Amino acids: CSVSGRMFYEQYF.

The chain employs TRBV6-6 and TRBJ2-7; possible D gene TRBD2, 5 bases. V lost 7 bases and J lost 2, with 18 bases in between. Germline loops: CDR1 MNHNY, CDR2 SVGAGI (reference sequence). The CDR3 has 15 residues. CDR3 DNA: TGTGCCAGCACGAGCTATCTAGCAACTGCCTACGAGCAGTACTTC. As protein: CASTSYLATAYEQYF.

The chain couples TRBV11-2 to TRBJ1-3; tentative D call: TRBD1 (6 bases). Germline CDR1 reads SGHAT; CDR2 reads FQNNGV. This CDR3 has 15 residues. V lost 4 bases to trimming and J lost 2 bases, with 12 bases between them. For the CDR3, the DNA is TGTGCCAGCAGCTCCCAGGGACAAGCTGGAAACACCATATATTTT. Its translation: CASSSQGQAGNTIYF.

The J gene is TRBJ2-7, the V gene TRBV10-1; 10 positions agree with TRBD1. The trim removed 4 bases at V and 5 bases at J, leaving 8 bases unmatched. Germline CDR1 is WNHNN and CDR2 is SYGVQD (reference sequence). The CDR3 length is 15 residues. CDR3 coding DNA: TGCGCCAGCAGTGCCGGACAGGGGGTAATCCACGAGCAGTACTTC. Its translation: CASSAGQGVIHEQYF.